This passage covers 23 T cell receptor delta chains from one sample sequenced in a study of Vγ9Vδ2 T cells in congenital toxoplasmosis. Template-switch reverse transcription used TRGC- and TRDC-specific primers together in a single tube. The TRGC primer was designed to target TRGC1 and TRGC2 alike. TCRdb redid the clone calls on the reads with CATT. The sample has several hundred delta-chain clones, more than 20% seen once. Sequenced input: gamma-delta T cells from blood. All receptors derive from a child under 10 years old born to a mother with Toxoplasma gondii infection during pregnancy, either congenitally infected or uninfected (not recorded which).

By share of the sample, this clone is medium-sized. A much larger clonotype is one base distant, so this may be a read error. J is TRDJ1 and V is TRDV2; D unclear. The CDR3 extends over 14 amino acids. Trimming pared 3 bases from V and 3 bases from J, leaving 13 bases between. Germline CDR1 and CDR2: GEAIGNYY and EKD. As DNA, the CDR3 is TGTGCCTGTGACCTTCTCTCGGTGGCCGATAAACTCATCTTT. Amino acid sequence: CACDLLSVADKLIF.

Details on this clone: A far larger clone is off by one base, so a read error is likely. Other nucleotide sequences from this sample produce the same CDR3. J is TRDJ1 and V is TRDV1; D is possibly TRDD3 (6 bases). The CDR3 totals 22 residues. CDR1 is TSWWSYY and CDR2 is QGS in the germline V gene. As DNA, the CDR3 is TGTGCTCTTGGGGAACTTCTGCCCTACGGTGGTGGGGGTCCCCTGTACACCGACAAACTCATCTTT. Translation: CALGELLPYGGGGPLYTDKLIF.

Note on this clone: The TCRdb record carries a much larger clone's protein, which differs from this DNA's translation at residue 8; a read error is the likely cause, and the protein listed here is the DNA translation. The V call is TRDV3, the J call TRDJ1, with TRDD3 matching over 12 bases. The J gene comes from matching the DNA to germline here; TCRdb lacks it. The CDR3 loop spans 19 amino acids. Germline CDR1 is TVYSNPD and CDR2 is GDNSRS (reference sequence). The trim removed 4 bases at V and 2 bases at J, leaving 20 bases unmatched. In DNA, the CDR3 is TGTGCCTCGCATCCCTACTCCGTGACCTGGGGGATACGGACCGATAAACTCATCTTT. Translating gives CASHPYSVTWGIRTDKLIF. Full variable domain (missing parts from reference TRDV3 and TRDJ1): CDKVTQSSPDQTVASGSEVVLLCTYDTVYSNPDLFWYRIRPDYSFQFVFYGDNSRSEGADFTQGRFSVKHILTQKAFHLVISPVRTEDSATYYCASHPYSVTWGIRTDKLIFGKGTRVTVEP.

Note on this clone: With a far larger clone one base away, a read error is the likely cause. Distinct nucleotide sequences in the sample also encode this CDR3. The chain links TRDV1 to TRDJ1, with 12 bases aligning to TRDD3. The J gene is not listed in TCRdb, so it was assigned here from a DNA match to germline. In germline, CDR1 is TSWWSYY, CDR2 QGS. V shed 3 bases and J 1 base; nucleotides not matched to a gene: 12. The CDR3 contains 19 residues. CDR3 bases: TGTGCTCTTGGGGATCCAACGCCGTACTGGGGGATACTCACCGATAAACTCATCTTT. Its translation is CALGDPTPYWGILTDKLIF.

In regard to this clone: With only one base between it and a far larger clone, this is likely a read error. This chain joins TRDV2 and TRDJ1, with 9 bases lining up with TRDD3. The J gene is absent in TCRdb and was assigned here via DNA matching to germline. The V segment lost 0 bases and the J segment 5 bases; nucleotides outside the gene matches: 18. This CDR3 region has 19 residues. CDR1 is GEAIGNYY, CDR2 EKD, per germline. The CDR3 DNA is TGTGCCTGTGACACCGTCTTATTCGGGGATACGCAAGGTCAGGATAAACTCATCTTT. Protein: CACDTVLFGDTQGQDKLIF.

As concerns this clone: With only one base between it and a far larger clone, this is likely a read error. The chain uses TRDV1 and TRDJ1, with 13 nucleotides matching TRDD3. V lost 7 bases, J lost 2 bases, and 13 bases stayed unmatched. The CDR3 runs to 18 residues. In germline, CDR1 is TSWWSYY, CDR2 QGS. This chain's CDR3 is CALVDLILGDTGTDKLIF. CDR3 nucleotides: TGTGCTCTTGTGGACCTAATACTGGGGGATACGGGAACCGATAAACTCATCTTT.

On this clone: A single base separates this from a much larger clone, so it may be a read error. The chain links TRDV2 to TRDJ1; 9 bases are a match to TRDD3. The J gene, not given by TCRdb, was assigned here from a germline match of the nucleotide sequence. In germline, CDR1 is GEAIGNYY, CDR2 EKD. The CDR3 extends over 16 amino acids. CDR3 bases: TGTGCCAGTGACTCCGCTGGGGGATCAGAACCAGGTAAACTCATCTTT. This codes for CASDSAGGSEPGKLIF.

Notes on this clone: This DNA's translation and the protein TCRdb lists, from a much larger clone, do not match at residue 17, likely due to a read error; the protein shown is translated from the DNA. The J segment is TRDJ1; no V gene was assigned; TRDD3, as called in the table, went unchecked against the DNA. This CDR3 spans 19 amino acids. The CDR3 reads CAATVSYCYWPRCDDKPIF. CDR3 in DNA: TGTGCTGCTACTGTTTCCTATTGTTACTGGCCTAGATGCGATGATAAACCCATCTTT.

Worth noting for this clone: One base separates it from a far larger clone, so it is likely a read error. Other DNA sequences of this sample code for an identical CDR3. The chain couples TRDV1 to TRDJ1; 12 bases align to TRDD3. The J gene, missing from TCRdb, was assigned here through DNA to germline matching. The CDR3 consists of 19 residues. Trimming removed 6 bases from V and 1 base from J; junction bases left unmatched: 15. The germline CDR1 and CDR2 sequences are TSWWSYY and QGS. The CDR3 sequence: CALGDPTPYWGILTDKLIF. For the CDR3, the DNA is TGTGCTCTTGGAGATCCAACTCCGTACTGGGGGATACTCACCGATAAACTCATCTTT.

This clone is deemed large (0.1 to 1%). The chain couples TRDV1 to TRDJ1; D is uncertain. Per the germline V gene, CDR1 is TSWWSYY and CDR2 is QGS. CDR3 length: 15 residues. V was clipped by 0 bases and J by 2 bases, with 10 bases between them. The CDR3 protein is CALGELMPDTDKLIF. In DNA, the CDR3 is TGTGCTCTTGGGGAACTAATGCCTGATACCGATAAACTCATCTTT.

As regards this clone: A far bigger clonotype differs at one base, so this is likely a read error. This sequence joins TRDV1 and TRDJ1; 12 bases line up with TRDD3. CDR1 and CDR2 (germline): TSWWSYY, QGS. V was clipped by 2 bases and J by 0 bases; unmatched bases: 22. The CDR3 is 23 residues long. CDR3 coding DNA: TGTGCTCTTGGGGAATCGAGGTGGCCTAGGTACTGGGGGATACTCCTGTACACCGATAAACTCATCTTT. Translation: CALGESRWPRYWGILLYTDKLIF.

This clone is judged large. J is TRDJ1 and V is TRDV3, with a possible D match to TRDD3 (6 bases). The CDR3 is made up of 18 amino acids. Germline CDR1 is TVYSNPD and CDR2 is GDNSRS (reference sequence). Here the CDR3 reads CAFIPPTGSEVGTDKLIF. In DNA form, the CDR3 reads TGTGCTTTCATTCCCCCTACTGGGTCGGAGGTAGGCACCGATAAACTCATCTTT.

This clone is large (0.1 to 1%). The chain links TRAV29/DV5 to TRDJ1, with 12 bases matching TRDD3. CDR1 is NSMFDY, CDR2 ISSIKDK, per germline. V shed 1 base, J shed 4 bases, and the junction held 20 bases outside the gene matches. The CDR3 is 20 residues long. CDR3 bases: TGTGCAGCAAGCCCCTTGACCCCCTCTGGGGGATACGGTCCCTTCGATAAACTCATCTTT. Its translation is CAASPLTPSGGYGPFDKLIF.

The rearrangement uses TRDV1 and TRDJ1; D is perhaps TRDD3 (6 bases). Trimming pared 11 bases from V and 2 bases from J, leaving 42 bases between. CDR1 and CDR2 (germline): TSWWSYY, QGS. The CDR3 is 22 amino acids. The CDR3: CAVTNPGAFTPYREYTTDKLIF. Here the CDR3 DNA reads TGTGCTGTTACGAACCCTGGGGCCTTCACACCGTATCGCGAATATACAACCGATAAACTCATCTTT.

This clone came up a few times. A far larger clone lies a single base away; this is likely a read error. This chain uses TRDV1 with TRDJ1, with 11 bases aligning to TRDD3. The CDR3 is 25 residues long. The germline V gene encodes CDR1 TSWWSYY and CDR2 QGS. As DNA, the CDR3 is TGTGCTCTTGGGACCTACTTCCTACCTGGGGGATACCTCACTCCCACCCCCCCAGGCACCGATAAACGCATCTTT. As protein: CALGTYFLPGGYLTPTPPGTDKRIF.

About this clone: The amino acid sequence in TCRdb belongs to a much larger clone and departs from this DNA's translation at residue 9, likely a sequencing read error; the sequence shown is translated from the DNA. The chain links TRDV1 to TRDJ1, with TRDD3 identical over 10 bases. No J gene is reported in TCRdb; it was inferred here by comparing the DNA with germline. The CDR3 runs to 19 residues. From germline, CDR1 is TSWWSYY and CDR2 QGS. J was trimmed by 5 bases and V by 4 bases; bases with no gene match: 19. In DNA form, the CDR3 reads TGTGCTCTTGGGGTCCCACGCGACGCGGGGGGATACGTCCAAGATAAACTCATCTTT. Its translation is CALGVPRDAGGYVQDKLIF.

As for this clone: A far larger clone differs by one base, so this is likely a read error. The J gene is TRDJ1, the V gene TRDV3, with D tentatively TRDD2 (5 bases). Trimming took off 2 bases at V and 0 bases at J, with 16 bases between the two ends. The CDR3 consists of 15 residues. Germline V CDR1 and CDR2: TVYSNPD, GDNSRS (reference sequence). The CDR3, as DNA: TGTGCCTTTCGCACTATCCCTACTTACACCGATAAACTCATCTTT. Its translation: CAFRTIPTYTDKLIF.

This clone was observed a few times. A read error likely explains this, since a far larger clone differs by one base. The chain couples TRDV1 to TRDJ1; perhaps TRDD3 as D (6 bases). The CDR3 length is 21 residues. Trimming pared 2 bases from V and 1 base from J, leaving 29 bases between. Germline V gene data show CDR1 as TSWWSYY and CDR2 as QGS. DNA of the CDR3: TGTGCTCTTGGGGAAAAGACAATCCCCACGTACTGGGTGTTTTCCACCGATAAACTCATCTTT. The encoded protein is CALGEKTIPTYWVFSTDKLIF.

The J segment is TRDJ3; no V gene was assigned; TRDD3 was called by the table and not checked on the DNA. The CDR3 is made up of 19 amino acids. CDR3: CASLRTGGRSSWDTRQMFF. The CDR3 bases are TGTGCCTCCCTACGTACTGGGGGACGGAGCTCCTGGGACACCCGACAGATGTTTTTC.

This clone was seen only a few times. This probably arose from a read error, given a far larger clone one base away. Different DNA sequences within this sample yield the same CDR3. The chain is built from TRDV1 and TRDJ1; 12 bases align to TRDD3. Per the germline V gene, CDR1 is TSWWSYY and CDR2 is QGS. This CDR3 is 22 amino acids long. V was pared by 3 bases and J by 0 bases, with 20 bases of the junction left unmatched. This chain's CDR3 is CALGESHKLLGDTRTYTDKLIF. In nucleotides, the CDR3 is TGTGCTCTTGGGGAGTCACATAAATTGCTGGGGGATACGCGGACGTACACCGATAAACTCATCTTT.

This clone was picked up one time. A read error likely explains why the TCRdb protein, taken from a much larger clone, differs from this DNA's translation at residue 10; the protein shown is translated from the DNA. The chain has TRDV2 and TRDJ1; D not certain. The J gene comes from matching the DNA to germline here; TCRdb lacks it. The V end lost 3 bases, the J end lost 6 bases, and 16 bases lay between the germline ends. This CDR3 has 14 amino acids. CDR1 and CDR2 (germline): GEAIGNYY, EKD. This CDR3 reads CACDLLSAAYKLIF. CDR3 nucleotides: TGTGCCTGTGACCTTCTCTCGGCGGCCTATAAACTCATCTTT.

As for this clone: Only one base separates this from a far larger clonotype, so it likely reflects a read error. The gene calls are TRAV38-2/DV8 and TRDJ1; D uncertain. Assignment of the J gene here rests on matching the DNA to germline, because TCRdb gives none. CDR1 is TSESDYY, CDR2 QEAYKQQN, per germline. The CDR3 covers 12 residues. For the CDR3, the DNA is TGTGCTTCCAAAAAGTACACAGATAAACTCATCTTT. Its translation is CASKKYTDKLIF.

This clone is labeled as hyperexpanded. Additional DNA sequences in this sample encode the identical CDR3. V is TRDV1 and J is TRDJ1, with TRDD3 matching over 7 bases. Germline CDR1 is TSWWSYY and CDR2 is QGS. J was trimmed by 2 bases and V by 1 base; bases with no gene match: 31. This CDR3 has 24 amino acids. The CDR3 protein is CALGEPSVVSLPPRGIRWTDKLIF. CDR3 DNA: TGTGCTCTTGGGGAACCGTCCGTAGTGAGTCTACCTCCACGGGGGATTCGGTGGACCGATAAACTCATCTTT.